The TCR delta chain described here comes from a study of gammadelta T cells in human blood (dated by TCRdb to about 2020). Broader findings and caveats from the paper: According to the study, polyclonal expansion of innate gamma-delta T cells right after birth appeared to be driven by microbial exposure.

From cysteine to phenylalanine, the CDR3 is 16 amino acids long. Kept here is only the CDR3 DNA, which spans 48 bases and is read in frame from base 1. Taken from the germline V gene, the CDR1 and CDR2 loops are GEAIGNYY and EKD. Only a few counts were recorded for this clone. It has no known antigen specificity. A read error likely explains this, since a far larger clone differs by one base. Library generation was performed with RT-PCR. TCRdb lists the instrument as Illumina MiSeq. TCRdb recomputed clones from the public reads with CATT; identical DNA rows were then combined. Here the sample has around 1,500 delta-chain clones; 15% to 20% occur a single time. The top ten clonotypes cover 10% of the sample.

Here the chain combines TRDV2 and TRDJ1; TRDD3 matches 12 bases in the middle. This TCR came from a human donor. The sequenced material came from non-Vgamma9Vdelta2 gamma-delta T cells from infant blood. The sequence in DNA is TGTGCCAGTGACCGACGCTGGGGGATACGTACCGATAAACTCATCTTT. Its coded protein is CASDRRWGIRTDKLIF.